The 22 T cell receptor beta chains given below trace back to one sample, sequenced in a study of vaccination and CD4 T cells after COVID-19. Sequencing of cultured CD4+ T cell DNA used the Oncomine TCR Beta short-read assay. TCRdb reprocessed the PCR reads via MiXCR and lists one record per CDR3 protein. This table has about 15,000 distinct CDR3 sequences, 45% to 65% appearing once. As to treatment: roughly nine-day PBMC culture with coronavirus spike peptide pools or control peptides (ViraFEST assay). These receptors' antigens are unknown. The material sequenced was CD4+ T cells from blood, cultured in vitro. The receptors were sampled from a human donor who had recovered from COVID-19.

This sequence joins TRBV11-3 and TRBJ2-7; possibly TRBD1 for D (5 bases). This CDR3 comprises 16 residues. V gave up 3 bases and J gave up 6 bases, with 21 bases separating them. From germline, CDR1 is SGHNT and CDR2 YENEEA. The CDR3 coding sequence is TGTGCCAGCAGCTTCGACTCCAGGGCGGCGTCGGGCGAGCAGTACTTC. Translating it yields CASSFDSRAASGEQYF.

The chain recombines TRBV5-4 with TRBJ2-3, with 8 bases aligning to TRBD2. V was pared by 2 bases and J by 4 bases, with 9 bases of the junction left unmatched. Germline CDR1 and CDR2: SGHNT and YYREEE (reference sequence). The CDR3 is 16 amino acids. This CDR3 is CASSLPWGGGSDTQYF. The CDR3 DNA reads TGTGCCAGCAGCTTACCTTGGGGCGGGGGGTCAGATACGCAGTATTTT.

The chain joins TRBV6-1 to TRBJ2-4; D call uncertain. The V and J ends lost 7 bases and 0 bases respectively, with 10 bases between them. From germline, CDR1 is MNHNS and CDR2 SASEGT. The CDR3 extends over 14 amino acids. The CDR3 DNA follows: TGTGCCAGCAAGATAGACTCAGCCAAAAACATTCAGTACTTC. Protein sequence: CASKIDSAKNIQYF.

J is TRBJ1-1 and V is TRBV25-1; 7 positions agree with TRBD1. J lost 9 bases, V lost 5 bases, and 18 bases had no gene match. Germline V lookup: CDR1 MGHDK, CDR2 SYGVNS. This CDR3 spans 16 amino acids. The CDR3 nucleotides read TGTGCCAGCAGTCCCCCTGGAGACCGGGACAGTGGAAAAGCTTTCTTT. Protein product: CASSPPGDRDSGKAFF.

The chain combines TRBV7-9 with TRBJ1-1; D is uncertain. V gave up 3 bases and J gave up 6 bases, with 8 bases separating them. CDR3 length: 12 amino acids. Germline V gives CDR1 SEHNR, CDR2 FQNEAQ (reference sequence). The CDR3 nucleotides are TGTGCCAGCAGCTTTCGGATCTCTGAAGCTTTCTTT. Translating it yields CASSFRISEAFF.

This clonotype was seen just once. This sequence may be a read error, since a much larger clone differs from it by one base. This chain links TRBV20-1 with TRBJ1-5; a possible D gene is TRBD1 (6 bases). The CDR3 has 12 residues. Germline CDR1 reads DFQATT; CDR2 reads SNEGSKA (reference sequence). CDR3 nucleotides: TGCAGTGCGCAACAGGGCAATCAGCACCAGCATTTT. It is translated as CSAQQGNQHQHF.

The chain carries TRBV20-1 and TRBJ1-2; weak D call: TRBD1 (5 bases). The ends were cut back, 2 bases at V and 8 bases at J, with 18 bases in the middle. Germline CDR1 DFQATT, CDR2 SNEGSKA (reference sequence). This CDR3 has 14 amino acids. The DNA for the CDR3 is TGCAGTGCTAGACCTCCGCTGCTGAGGGGAGGCTACACCTTC. It encodes CSARPPLLRGGYTF.

This clonotype showed up just a few times. V gene TRBV15 combines with J gene TRBJ2-5; no definite D call. This CDR3 comprises 14 residues. Germline V gene data show CDR1 as LNHNV and CDR2 as YYDKDF (reference sequence). Between the trimmed V and J ends, which lost 0 bases and 5 bases, there was a span of 10 bases. The CDR3 DNA reads as TGTGCCACCAGCAGAGATAAGTCTGGGGAGACCCAGTACTTC. It codes for CATSRDKSGETQYF.

This clonotype appeared a few times. The rearrangement links TRBV7-9 to TRBJ2-2; 8 bases map to TRBD1. The V segment lost 5 bases and the J segment 8 bases; nucleotides outside the gene matches: 10. The germline CDR1 and CDR2 sequences are SEHNR and FQNEAQ (reference sequence). The CDR3 covers 15 residues. In nucleotides, the CDR3 is TGTGCCAGCAGCCCAGAACCTCAGGGGGCTGGGGAGCTGTTTTTT. This codes for CASSPEPQGAGELFF.

The CDR3 region is CASSRGGDPNRNYGYTF. DNA of the CDR3: TGTGCCAGCAGTCGGGGAGGAGACCCGAACAGGAACTATGGCTACACCTTC. The chain employs TRBV27 and TRBJ1-2, with D possibly being TRBD1 (5 bases). This CDR3 has 17 amino acids. CDR1 and CDR2 (germline): MNHEY, SMNVEV (reference sequence). V dropped 5 bases and J dropped 2 bases, with 21 bases sitting between them.

The chain combines TRBV20-1 with TRBJ2-1; TRBD2 might be the D (6 bases). Trimming cost V 0 bases and J 7 bases, with 16 bases left between them. This CDR3 spans 15 amino acids. Germline V gene data show CDR1 as DFQATT and CDR2 as SNEGSKA (reference sequence). CDR3 protein: CSARDMRGVGNEQFF. DNA for the CDR3: TGCAGTGCTAGAGATATGCGGGGTGTGGGGAATGAGCAGTTCTTC.

This clonotype was found a few times. The CDR3 nucleotides are TGTGCCAGCAGCTTGGGGGACAGGCTGGGTGGCTACACCTTC. As protein: CASSLGDRLGGYTF. The J gene is TRBJ1-2, the V gene TRBV7-2; 8 bases are a match to TRBD1. From germline, CDR1 is SGHTA and CDR2 FQGNSA. The trim removed 3 bases at V and 7 bases at J, leaving 7 bases unmatched. This CDR3 region has 14 residues.

This clonotype was seen more than once but under ten times. The chain carries TRBV7-9 and TRBJ1-2; D is ambiguous. Trimming shortened V by 2 bases and J by 3 bases, and 16 bases separated the two germline ends. Looked up from germline, CDR1 is SEHNR and CDR2 is FQNEAQ (reference sequence). This CDR3 region has 16 residues. The CDR3 bases are TGTGCCAGCAGCTTACAAGGGTTGGGCCTGGACTATGGCTACACCTTC. The encoded protein is CASSLQGLGLDYGYTF.

V gene TRBV30 combines with J gene TRBJ1-5; D might be TRBD1 (6 bases). Germline CDR1 GTSNPN, CDR2 SVGIG (reference sequence). V was shortened by 0 bases and J by 3 bases, with 9 bases between the two germline ends. This CDR3 has 14 residues. The CDR3 is CAWSVRQDNQPQHF. The CDR3 DNA reads TGTGCCTGGAGTGTCCGACAGGACAATCAGCCCCAGCATTTT.

This rearrangement joins TRBV5-1 to TRBJ2-5, with 7 bases lining up with TRBD1. V dropped 7 bases and J dropped 4; count of bases not matched to a gene: 7. CDR1 and CDR2 from the germline V gene are SGHRS and YFSETQ. The CDR3 is 13 residues long. Here the CDR3 reads CASRTGSGETQYF. The CDR3 nucleotides read TGCGCCAGCCGGACAGGTTCGGGAGAGACCCAGTACTTC.

This chain connects TRBV18 to TRBJ1-2; D gene unclear. CDR3 length: 14 residues. Germline lookup yields CDR1 KGHSH and CDR2 LQKENI. The V gene lost 5 bases and the J gene lost 6 bases, with 16 bases spanning the gap. The CDR3 region is CASSRPSGVNGYTF. The CDR3 nucleotides are TGTGCCAGCTCAAGACCTTCCGGGGTCAATGGCTACACCTTC.

V and J are TRBV30 and TRBJ1-5; 9 bases are a match to TRBD1. The J segment lost 9 bases and the V segment lost 8 bases, leaving 8 bases of the junction unmatched. Germline V gene data show CDR1 as GTSNPN and CDR2 as SVGIG (reference sequence). The CDR3 is made up of 12 amino acids. The CDR3 coding sequence is TGTGCCGGGGGACAGGGAAACGGGCCCCAGCATTTT. Translating it yields CAGGQGNGPQHF.

This clonotype turned up a few times. The chain recombines TRBV5-4 with TRBJ1-6, with D possibly matching TRBD1 (5 bases). V shed 4 bases and J shed 9 bases, with 20 bases lying between them. Germline values: CDR1 SGHNT, CDR2 YYREEE (reference sequence). The length of the CDR3 is 16 residues. The CDR3 here is CASSTQAGTTGSPLHF. The DNA for the CDR3 is TGTGCCAGCAGCACTCAGGCCGGGACTACAGGTTCACCCCTCCACTTT.

The genes are TRBV6-1 and TRBJ2-5; TRBD2 agrees at 8 bases. After removal of 3 bases from V and 6 bases from J, the junction contained 3 bases not matched to a gene. Per germline, CDR1 MNHNS and CDR2 SASEGT. The CDR3 is 13 residues long. The CDR3: CASSDRGGQTQYF. In DNA form, the CDR3 reads TGTGCCAGCAGTGATCGGGGGGGTCAGACCCAGTACTTC.

This chain connects TRBV4-1 to TRBJ1-6; no firm D call. V lost 0 bases, J lost 8 bases, and 14 bases lay in between. Germline V CDR1 and CDR2: MGHRA, YSYEKL. The CDR3 consists of 16 residues. CDR3 nucleotides: TGCGCCAGCAGCCAAGATCTGGCAGATTCTTATTCACCCCTCCACTTT. This gives the protein CASSQDLADSYSPLHF.

The chain combines TRBV12-3 or TRBV12-4 with TRBJ2-7, with a weak D call TRBD2 (5 bases). Trimming removed 3 bases at V and 6 bases at J, with 12 bases between. The CDR3 is made up of 13 amino acids. CDR3 sequence (DNA): TGTGCCAGCAGTTTCGAGCAAGGAGGCGAGCAGTACTTC. This gives the protein CASSFEQGGEQYF.

V usage is TRBV12-3 or TRBV12-4 and J usage is TRBJ2-6; D not certain. The CDR3 is 15 amino acids. V gave up 2 bases and J gave up 4 bases, with 9 bases separating them. This CDR3 reads CASSLLESGANVLTF. DNA of the CDR3: TGTGCCAGCAGTTTACTCGAATCCGGGGCCAACGTCCTGACTTTC.